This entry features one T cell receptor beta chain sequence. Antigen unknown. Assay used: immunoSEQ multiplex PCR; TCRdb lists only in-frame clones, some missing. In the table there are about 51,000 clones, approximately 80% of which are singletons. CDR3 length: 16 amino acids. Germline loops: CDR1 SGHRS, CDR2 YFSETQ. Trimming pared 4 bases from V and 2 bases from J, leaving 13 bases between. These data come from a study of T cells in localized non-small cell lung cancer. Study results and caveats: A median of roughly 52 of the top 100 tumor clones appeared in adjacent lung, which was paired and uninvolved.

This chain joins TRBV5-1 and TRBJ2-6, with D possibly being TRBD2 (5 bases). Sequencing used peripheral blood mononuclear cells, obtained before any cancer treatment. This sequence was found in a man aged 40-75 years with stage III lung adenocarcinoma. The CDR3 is CASSPVWGAGANVLTF. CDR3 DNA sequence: TGCGCCAGCAGCCCCGTATGGGGAGCTGGGGCCAACGTCCTGACTTTC.